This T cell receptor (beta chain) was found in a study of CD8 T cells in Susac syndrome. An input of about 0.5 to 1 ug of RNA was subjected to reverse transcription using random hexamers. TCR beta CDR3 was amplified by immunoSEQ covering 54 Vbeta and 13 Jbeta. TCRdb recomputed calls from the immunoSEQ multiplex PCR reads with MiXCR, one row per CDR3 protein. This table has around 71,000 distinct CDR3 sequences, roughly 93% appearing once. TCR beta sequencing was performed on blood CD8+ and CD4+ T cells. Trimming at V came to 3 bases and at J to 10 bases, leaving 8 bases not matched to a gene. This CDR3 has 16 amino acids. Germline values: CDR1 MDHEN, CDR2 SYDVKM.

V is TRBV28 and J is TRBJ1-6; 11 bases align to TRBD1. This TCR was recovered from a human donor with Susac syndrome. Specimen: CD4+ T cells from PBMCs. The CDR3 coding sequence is TGTGCCAGCAGTTTCCAAGGACAGGGGGCAGGGTCACCCCTCCACTTT. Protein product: CASSFQGQGAGSPLHF.